This TCR beta chain originates from a study of cytomegalovirus exposure and HLA in healthy donors. Study conclusions and caveats: Rare TCR sequences predominated, though certain public TCRs were found in many donors. TCR beta chains numbering about 160 were designated cytomegalovirus-associated.

The CDR3 length is 16 residues. Germline V gene lookup returns CDR1 SGHDN and CDR2 FVKESK. V shed 4 bases and J 7 bases; nucleotides not matched to a gene: 5. Notes on this clone: Antigen specificity is unknown.

The donors were part of the approximately 130-subject validation cohort, which stood apart from the approximately 630-subject first cohort. Using immunoSEQ multiplex PCR, the repertoire was profiled, and TCRdb retains in-frame clones only, with some absent. The table lists about 160,000 clones, just under 90% of them singletons, with over 4% in the top ten. The chain recombines TRBV14 with TRBJ2-2; 14 bases line up with TRBD2. The source of this sequence is a young man in good health and CMV-seropositive. Source material: PBMCs. The CDR3 DNA follows: TGTGCCAGCAGCCGGGGACTAGCGGGAGCCAGCGGGGAGCTGTTTTTT. This sequence encodes CASSRGLAGASGELFF.